This T cell receptor (beta chain) was sequenced for a study of cytotoxic CD8 clonotypes in ibrutinib-treated CLL. Clones were sequenced by immunoSEQ multiplex PCR, and TCRdb holds only the in-frame ones, with some missing. Of about 330,000 clones listed, 67% are singletons. The CDR3 is 17 residues long. The junction had 8 bases not matched to a gene; V was cut back by 4 bases and J by 1 base. The germline V gene encodes CDR1 SGHAT and CDR2 FQNNGV. The chain combines TRBV11-2 with TRBJ2-5; 11 bases match TRBD2. This sample comprised PBMCs, obtained after 36 months of ibrutinib treatment. The receptor was derived from a human donor with chronic lymphocytic leukemia. CDR3 protein: CASSSYTSGGRQETQYF. The CDR3 DNA sequence: TGTGCCAGCAGCTCCTATACTAGCGGGGGCCGCCAAGAGACCCAGTACTTC.